This TCR beta chain was observed in a study of shared clonotypes between healthy human individuals (dated by TCRdb to the early 2020s). About the study as a whole: Three men and two women, aged 18 to 49 years, made up the cohort. Per donor, three plates each were used for CD4 naive and CD4 memory, two for CD8 naive, and one for CD8 memory. The study deeply sequenced blood TCR repertoires of five healthy adults to estimate repertoire size and the extent of clonotype sharing between individuals. To increase sequencing depth and limit assay-specific biases, TCR repertoire library preparation and sequencing were carried out by different laboratories using diverse techniques. Between about 0.94 and 8.9 billion PBMCs per donor were obtained by leukapheresis.

The CDR3 contains 14 residues, cysteine and phenylalanine counted. Left in the record is the CDR3 DNA by itself, 42 bases read in frame from the first base. V was cut back by 3 bases and J by 3 bases, leaving a gap of 9 bases between them. Based on the germline V gene (reference sequence), the CDR1 and CDR2 sequences are MNHEY and SMNVEV. Using the deep immunoSEQ assay, multiplex PCR amplified TCR CDR3 regions from genomic DNA. Extracted genomic DNA from each cell subset was distributed evenly across all wells of several immunoSEQ 96-well plates, and each plate was treated as a replicate. For sorted subsets, each replicate PCR was loaded with roughly 0.2 ug genomic DNA, equivalent to approximately 33,000 T cell genomes. Purified libraries were measured with a Qubit 3.0 fluorometer, size-checked on a Bioanalyzer 2100, and measured again with the KAPA Library Quantification kit. Each immunoSEQ 96-well plate was sequenced on its own single-read 150-cycle Illumina NextSeq 550 flow cell. From the authors' description of their analysis: The immunoSEQ output contained only junctional sequences without quality scores, so filtering could not match that applied to full-length reads. Sequences were annotated with PyIR, a Python wrapper for IgBLAST v1.9, and V/J genes and CDR3 were assigned using IMGT germline references. Reads were removed for weak V/J assignments (E-value above 1e-6), missing CDR3, stop codons, out-of-frame junctions, or ambiguous translated residues. V3J clonotypes were defined as sequences sharing an identical inferred V gene, J gene, and CDR3 amino acid sequence. Percentage overlap between repertoires was calculated by dividing the number of shared unique clonotypes by the size of the smaller repertoire. RTK rarefaction, the Chao1 estimator, and Recon v2.1 estimates of unobserved clonotypes were used to assess repertoire richness. Generation probabilities were computed with OLGA for all TCRbeta clonotypes obtained by the gDNA method from four donors. TCRdb mirrors the immuneACCESS table, restricted to in-frame sequences. Some clones are absent from its copies; in checked studies, under half trace to an unresolved V gene, and the reason for the others is unknown. Clonal size and the V and J genes are those of that table, whereas D and trimming came from the DNA. The table for this sample lists about 1.5 million clones; roughly 95% of them were counted only once. The top ten clonotypes cover over 1% of the sample.

Study-level results and caveats: The genetic and exposure-history diversity represented was limited by the small number of donors. Based on pairwise subsampling, the degree of clonotype sharing among donors was expected to be affected by sequencing depth. Sampling was limited to blood, and TCR repertoires in tissue likely differ from TCR repertoires in blood. Roughly 5% of naive CD4, 3.5% of naive CD8, 2.3% of memory CD4, and 0.35% to 0.4% of memory CD8 clonotypes were shared across a few donors. Incomplete sequencing was indicated by rarefaction of sorted-subset datasets, despite the large sequencing depth. Naive subsets generally had larger estimated clonotype richness than memory subsets did. Higher generation probabilities were observed for clonotypes shared by all four sorted-subset donors than for non-shared clonotypes.

Donors were healthy HIV-negative adults with no recently reported acute infections or vaccinations. All donors were Caucasian adults living in Nashville, Tennessee, USA. CD4+ T cells were enriched through magnetic negative selection, after which naive cells were positively selected on CD45RA and the remaining negative fraction served as the memory subset. Blood was collected by leukapheresis, and PBMCs were isolated by Ficoll-Histopaque density gradient centrifugation and then cryopreserved in liquid nitrogen vapor phase. Purity and quantity of every magnetically sorted T cell population were checked by analytical flow cytometry. Genomic DNA was isolated from each sorted fraction and quantified by UV absorbance on a Nanodrop 2000c. With respect to this clone: The target of this receptor is not known. No clone much larger than this one lies a single base away; base qualities are absent.

Recombination connected TRBV27 to TRBJ2-1, with the D segment possibly TRBD1 or TRBD2, each aligning over 5 bases. The TCR was taken from a man between 25 and 39 years old in good health. The specimen was naive CD4+ T cells sorted from blood. The cell subset or site label for this specimen denotes: CD45RA+ positively selected. This receptor carries the CDR3 CASSLGVRYNEQFF. The DNA sequence is TGTGCCAGCAGTTTGGGGGTACGCTACAATGAGCAGTTCTTC.